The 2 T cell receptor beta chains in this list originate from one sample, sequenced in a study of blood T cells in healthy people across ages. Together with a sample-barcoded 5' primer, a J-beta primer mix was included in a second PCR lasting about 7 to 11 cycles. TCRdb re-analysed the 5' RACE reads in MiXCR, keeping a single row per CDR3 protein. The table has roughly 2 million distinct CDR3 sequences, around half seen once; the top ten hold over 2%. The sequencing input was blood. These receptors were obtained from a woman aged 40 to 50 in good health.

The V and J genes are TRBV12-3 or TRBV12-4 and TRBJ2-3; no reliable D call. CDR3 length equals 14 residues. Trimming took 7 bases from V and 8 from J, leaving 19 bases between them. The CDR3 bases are TGTGCCAGCACAGACTCGGGTCCTCCTCGTACGCAGTATTTT. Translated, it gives CASTDSGPPRTQYF.

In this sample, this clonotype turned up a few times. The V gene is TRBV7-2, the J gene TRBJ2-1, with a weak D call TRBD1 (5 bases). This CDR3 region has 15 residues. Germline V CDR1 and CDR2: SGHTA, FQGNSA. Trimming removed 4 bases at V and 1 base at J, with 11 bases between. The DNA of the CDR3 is TGTGCCAGCAGCTCCGATGACAGATCCTACAATGAGCAGTTCTTC. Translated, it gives CASSSDDRSYNEQFF.